Presented here are 26 T cell receptor beta chains from one specimen sequenced in a study of naive and memory T cell subsets. TCR cDNA received a 3' ligated oligonucleotide that carried a UMI. Four PCR rounds used nested alpha and beta constant region primers plus the SP2 primer. Each CDR3 protein is one row after TCRdb ran MiXCR on the 5' RACE reads. Altogether 60,000 or so distinct CDR3 sequences are present, around 7.3% being singletons, with the ten largest covering 9% to 10%. Receptors were obtained from a male donor in good health.

In this sample, this clonotype turned up a few times. V is TRBV11-2 and J is TRBJ1-2; 7 nucleotides align to TRBD1. There are 13 residues in the CDR3. Trimming at V came to 5 bases and at J to 4 bases, leaving 4 bases not matched to a gene. Germline loops: CDR1 SGHAT, CDR2 FQNNGV. CDR3 sequence (DNA): TGTGCCAGCAGCCCCGGACAGGCCTATGGCTACACCTTC. Protein: CASSPGQAYGYTF.

This clonotype was recorded at least ten times. The chain couples TRBV6-5 to TRBJ1-2; the D gene is possibly TRBD1 (6 bases). This CDR3 region has 13 residues. With 5 bases removed from V and 4 bases from J, the gap between germline ends came to 11 bases. Germline values: CDR1 MNHEY, CDR2 SVGAGI. The CDR3 DNA reads TGTGCCAGCAGTGACAGGTTACTCTATGGCTACACCTTC. Residues: CASSDRLLYGYTF.

This rearrangement joins TRBV6-5 to TRBJ2-1; 9 nucleotides agree with TRBD1. With V trimmed by 0 bases and J by 4 bases, 7 bases remained unmatched. This CDR3 is 17 amino acids long. Germline loops: CDR1 MNHEY, CDR2 SVGAGI. The DNA of the CDR3 is TGTGCCAGCAGTTACTCGGCGCCCGGGACAGGGTACAATGAGCAGTTCTTC. It is translated as CASSYSAPGTGYNEQFF.

The chain couples TRBV7-9 to TRBJ1-6; D call uncertain. In germline, CDR1 is SEHNR, CDR2 FQNEAQ (reference sequence). CDR3 length equals 13 residues. Trimming removed 0 bases at V and 9 bases at J, with 6 bases between. The CDR3 bases are TGTGCCAGCAGCTTAGCGGCGGGTTCACCCCTCCACTTT. Translation gives CASSLAAGSPLHF.

This clonotype was counted between two and nine times. The chain employs TRBV5-1 and TRBJ2-2, with D perhaps TRBD1 (6 bases). Germline-derived CDR1 and CDR2 are SGHRS and YFSETQ. This CDR3 has 19 amino acids. V dropped 0 bases and J dropped 1 base, with 19 bases sitting between them. The CDR3 DNA follows: TGCGCCAGCAGCTTGGCCGGCGGCAGGGGATACGAGAACACCGGGGAGCTGTTTTTT. It codes for CASSLAGGRGYENTGELFF.

The sample holds a few counts of this clonotype. The rearrangement links TRBV11-1 to TRBJ2-1; unclear D gene. Trimming removed 2 bases at V and 3 bases at J, with 5 bases between. Germline V gene lookup returns CDR1 SGHAT and CDR2 FQDESV (reference sequence). The CDR3 runs 13 residues. The CDR3 here is CASSLIGYNEQFF. The CDR3 DNA is TGTGCCAGCAGCTTAATCGGCTACAATGAGCAGTTCTTC.

This clonotype was recorded a few times. The V gene is TRBV11-2, the J gene TRBJ2-4; 7 bases are shared with TRBD1. The V gene's germline CDR1 is SGHAT and CDR2 FQNNGV. The CDR3 consists of 22 residues. The trim removed 4 bases at V and 0 bases at J, leaving 24 bases unmatched. CDR3 in DNA: TGTGCCAGCAGCTATTCGCTCCCCCGCACACAACAGGGGCGAGTAGCCAAAAACATTCAGTACTTC. As protein: CASSYSLPRTQQGRVAKNIQYF.

This clonotype was found a few times. The genes are TRBV6-1 and TRBJ1-2; tentatively, D is TRBD1 (6 bases). Per the germline V gene, CDR1 is MNHNS and CDR2 is SASEGT. The CDR3 consists of 15 residues. Between the trimmed V and J ends, which lost 2 bases and 9 bases, there was a span of 19 bases. The CDR3 DNA reads as TGTGCCAGCAGTGAATATGGGGGACAATCCGGGAGCTACACCTTC. Amino acids: CASSEYGGQSGSYTF.

The sample holds a few counts of this clonotype. V and J are TRBV27 and TRBJ2-3, with TRBD1 matching over 9 bases. CDR3 length equals 18 residues. The V and J ends lost 11 bases and 1 base, in that order; junction bases with no gene match: 19. Germline CDR1 is MNHEY and CDR2 is SMNVEV (reference sequence). This CDR3 reads CAGPGQGLSKGRTDTQYF. CDR3 nucleotide sequence: TGTGCCGGTCCGGGACAGGGCCTCTCAAAGGGACGCACAGATACGCAGTATTTT.

The J gene is TRBJ2-6, the V gene TRBV12-3 or TRBV12-4; D is perhaps TRBD2 (6 bases). The germline V and J ends were trimmed by 6 bases and 0 bases, with 12 bases remaining between them. The CDR3 sequence is 16 residues long. The DNA for the CDR3 is TGTGCCAGCAGCCGGGACTGGAGCTCTGGGGCCAACGTCCTGACTTTC. This gives the protein CASSRDWSSGANVLTF.

This chain joins TRBV5-1 and TRBJ1-1; possibly TRBD1 for D (5 bases). The CDR3 is 15 amino acids. The germline gives CDR1 SGHRS, CDR2 YFSETQ. The V gene lost 0 bases and the J gene lost 1 base, with 10 bases spanning the gap. CDR3 region: CASSLVAQENTEAFF. The CDR3 DNA sequence: TGCGCCAGCAGCTTGGTGGCACAGGAGAACACTGAAGCTTTCTTT.

This clonotype was observed a few times. This chain uses TRBV29-1 with TRBJ2-3; 10 bases are a match to TRBD2. This CDR3 has 12 amino acids. Looked up from germline, CDR1 is SQVTM and CDR2 is ANQGSEA. Unmatched junction bases numbered 2, after V lost 4 bases and J lost 7 bases. CDR3 residues: CSVGLAGNTQYF. The CDR3 nucleotides read TGCAGCGTTGGACTAGCGGGCAATACGCAGTATTTT.

This clonotype was observed many times. The chain employs TRBV18 and TRBJ2-1; 7 nucleotides agree with TRBD1. With V trimmed by 2 bases and J by 7 bases, 14 bases remained unmatched. Germline CDR1 and CDR2: KGHSH and LQKENI. CDR3 size: 17 residues. DNA of the CDR3: TGTGCCAGCTCACCAAATGATACAGGGGCGCGATGGAATGAGCAGTTCTTC. Amino acid sequence: CASSPNDTGARWNEQFF.

The CDR3 is CASRDSGGSNEQFF. CDR3 DNA: TGTGCCAGCAGGGACAGCGGGGGGTCCAATGAGCAGTTCTTC. The J gene is TRBJ2-1, the V gene TRBV6-1, with 9 bases that match TRBD2. This CDR3 comprises 14 residues. Losses at the gene ends were 6 bases for V and 6 bases for J; bases not matched to a gene: 6. Per the germline V gene, CDR1 is MNHNS and CDR2 is SASEGT.

The rearrangement links TRBV2 to TRBJ1-4; 7 bases align to TRBD1. J was trimmed by 2 bases and V by 6 bases; bases with no gene match: 3. The CDR3 extends over 14 amino acids. Germline CDR1 and CDR2: SNHLY and FYNNEI. The CDR3 DNA reads as TGTGCCAGCAGGGGGACAGACACTAATGAAAAACTGTTTTTT. This encodes CASRGTDTNEKLFF.

This clonotype has a handful of counts. This chain uses TRBV5-5 with TRBJ2-1, with TRBD2 matching over 9 bases. The CDR3 sequence is 17 residues long. V lost 0 bases, J lost 2 bases, and 6 bases stayed unmatched. Germline values: CDR1 SGHKS, CDR2 YYEKEE (reference sequence). CDR3 nucleotide sequence: TGTGCCAGCAGCTTGGTTAGCGGGGGCAGCCCCTACAATGAGCAGTTCTTC. It encodes CASSLVSGGSPYNEQFF. The variable domain in full, with the rest retrieved from reference TRBV5-5 and TRBJ2-1, is DAGVTQSPTHLIKTRGQQVTLRCSPISGHKSVSWYQQVLGQGPQFIFQYYEKEERGRGNFPDRFSARQFPNYSSELNVNALLLGDSALYLCASSLVSGGSPYNEQFFGPGTRLTVL.

With regard to this clonotype: A clone one base away is much larger, so this may be a read error. This rearrangement joins TRBV9 to TRBJ2-5, with 10 bases that match TRBD2. J gave up 7 bases and V 7 bases, and 10 bases lay outside the gene matches. CDR1 and CDR2 (germline): SGDLS, YYNGEE. The CDR3 runs to 14 residues. DNA of the CDR3: TGTGCCAGCCAGCGGGGGGGCCAGGCTGTGACCCAGTACTTC. Translating it yields CASQRGGQAVTQYF. Together with reference TRBV9 and TRBJ2-5, the CDR3 gives the full variable domain: DSGVTQTPKHLITATGQRVTLRCSPRSGDLSVYWYQQSLDQGLQFLIQYYNGEERAKGNILERFSAQQFPDLHSELNLSSLELGDSALYFCASQRGGQAVTQYFGPGTRLLVL.

This clonotype was observed many times. V and J are TRBV20-1 and TRBJ2-3; D not certain. Germline loops: CDR1 DFQATT, CDR2 SNEGSKA (reference sequence). Trimming stripped 3 bases from V and 3 bases from J, with 16 bases between. The CDR3 contains 15 residues. Here the CDR3 reads CSARWSGVGTDTQYF. In nucleotides, the CDR3 is TGCAGTGCTAGGTGGAGTGGGGTGGGGACAGATACGCAGTATTTT.

This clonotype was counted only a few times. V gene TRBV3-1 combines with J gene TRBJ1-1, with D maybe TRBD1 (6 bases). In germline, CDR1 is LGHDT, CDR2 YNNKEL (reference sequence). With 3 bases removed from V and 5 bases from J, the gap between germline ends came to 13 bases. CDR3 length equals 14 residues. CDR3 protein: CASSQRGAETEAFF. The CDR3 region has the DNA TGTGCCAGCAGCCAGAGGGGGGCGGAAACTGAAGCTTTCTTT.

This clonotype was seen many times. The V call is TRBV19, the J call TRBJ1-5; no clear D. The V end was cut by 7 bases, the J end by 0 bases, with 10 bases between. The CDR3 has 14 amino acids. CDR1 LNHDA and CDR2 SQIVND come from the germline V gene (reference sequence). CDR3 residues: CASTSPDSNQPQHF. The DNA for the CDR3 is TGTGCCAGTACTTCCCCTGATAGCAATCAGCCCCAGCATTTT. The whole variable domain, filled in from reference TRBV19 and TRBJ1-5, reads DGGITQSPKYLFRKEGQNVTLSCEQNLNHDAMYWYRQDPGQGLRLIYYSQIVNDFQKGDIAEGYSVSREKKESFPLTVTSAQKNPTAFYLCASTSPDSNQPQHFGDGTRLSIL.

This clonotype was observed many times. This chain uses TRBV29-1 with TRBJ1-1; D gene uncertain. From germline, CDR1 is SQVTM and CDR2 ANQGSEA. CDR3 length: 14 residues. Trimming shortened V by 0 bases and J by 6 bases, and 14 bases separated the two germline ends. The CDR3 DNA follows: TGCAGCGTTGAAGACCCGGGTTTAACGCCTGAAGCTTTCTTT. As protein: CSVEDPGLTPEAFF. The variable domain in full, completed from reference TRBV29-1 and TRBJ1-1, reads SAVISQKPSRDICQRGTSLTIQCQVDSQVTMMFWYRQQPGQSLTLIATANQGSEATYESGFVIDKFPISRPNLTFSTLTVSNMSPEDSSIYLCSVEDPGLTPEAFFGQGTRLTVV.

There are many counts of this clonotype. The chain recombines TRBV5-4 with TRBJ1-1; TRBD1 is a possible D gene (5 bases). Per germline, CDR1 SGHNT and CDR2 YYREEE (reference sequence). V gave up 0 bases and J gave up 2 bases, with 17 bases separating them. CDR3 length equals 17 residues. CDR3 sequence reads: CASSLGGSRLVNTEAFF. The DNA for the CDR3 is TGTGCCAGCAGCTTGGGGGGCAGTCGCCTAGTTAACACTGAAGCTTTCTTT.

This clonotype was detected many times. The chain joins TRBV12-5 to TRBJ2-6, with D possibly called TRBD1 or TRBD2 (5 bases each). This CDR3 comprises 17 residues. Germline V lookup: CDR1 LGHNT, CDR2 FRNRAP. V lost 2 bases and J 0 bases, leaving 11 bases between the germline ends. The CDR3 region is CASGLLGDLSGANVLTF. The CDR3 DNA is TGTGCTAGTGGTTTGTTAGGGGACCTCTCTGGGGCCAACGTCCTGACTTTC.

The V gene is TRBV2, the J gene TRBJ1-1; D uncertain. Trimming stripped 2 bases from V and 1 base from J, with 5 bases between. CDR3 length: 13 amino acids. Looked up from germline, CDR1 is SNHLY and CDR2 is FYNNEI. The DNA of the CDR3 is TGTGCCAGCAGTGAATTTGGGAACACTGAAGCTTTCTTT. This encodes CASSEFGNTEAFF.

The chain links TRBV19 to TRBJ1-1; 7 positions match TRBD1. The germline CDR1 and CDR2 sequences are LNHDA and SQIVND (reference sequence). The CDR3 runs to 15 residues. The trim removed 7 bases at V and 2 bases at J, leaving 10 bases unmatched. The CDR3 DNA follows: TGTGCCAGTACCACCCCCGGGACAGCAAACACTGAAGCTTTCTTT. Protein: CASTTPGTANTEAFF.

The chain uses TRBV12-3 or TRBV12-4 and TRBJ2-2; D remains ambiguous. There are 12 residues in the CDR3. V was clipped by 3 bases and J by 5 bases, with 4 bases between them. This chain's CDR3 is CASSFRTGELFF. The CDR3 DNA reads as TGTGCCAGCAGTTTCCGTACCGGGGAGCTGTTTTTT.